Presented here are 6 T cell receptor beta chains from one specimen sequenced in a study of beta chain features in type 1 diabetes. Every bit of the isolated RNA underwent reverse transcription, so sequencing read expressed TCRB transcripts. Sequencing used immunoSEQ multiplex PCR; TCRdb keeps in-frame clones, though not all of them. The table includes about 900,000 clones, 15% to 20% detected once. What was sequenced was naive CD4+ T cells from blood. Every receptor here comes from a woman between 18 and 29 years old in good health.

This chain uses TRBV28 with TRBJ1-3, with D unresolved. CDR3 length: 15 residues. The V end lost 5 bases, the J end lost 3 bases, and 14 bases lay between the germline ends. The germline V gene encodes CDR1 MDHEN and CDR2 SYDVKM. The chain's CDR3 is CASSQFPSGGNTIYF. The CDR3 DNA sequence: TGTGCCAGCAGTCAATTTCCATCTGGTGGAAACACCATATATTTT.

The rearrangement links TRBV4-3 to TRBJ2-1, with a possible D match to TRBD1 (6 bases). Germline-derived CDR1 and CDR2 are LGHNA and YSLEER. CDR3 length: 18 amino acids. V lost 1 base to trimming and J lost 1 base, with 17 bases between them. CDR3 nucleotide sequence: TGCGCCAGCAGCCAAGGCGGACACAGGGTCTGGTCCTACAATGAGCAGTTCTTC. As protein: CASSQGGHRVWSYNEQFF.

This sequence joins TRBV5-1 and TRBJ2-5, with D perhaps matching TRBD1 or TRBD2 (6 bases each). Germline-derived CDR1 and CDR2 are SGHRS and YFSETQ. CDR3 length: 17 amino acids. V shed 4 bases and J shed 1 base, with 20 bases lying between them. The CDR3 protein is CASSRGTRKTFQETQYF. DNA of the CDR3: TGCGCCAGCAGCCGCGGGACAAGGAAAACGTTCCAAGAGACCCAGTACTTC.

This clone was seen only a few times. The gene calls are TRBV11-2 and TRBJ2-7; 8 nucleotides agree with TRBD1. The ends lost 5 bases at V and 3 bases at J; junction bases unmatched: 9. Germline V gives CDR1 SGHAT, CDR2 FQNNGV. This CDR3 is 15 amino acids long. CDR3 nucleotides: TGTGCCAGCAGCCTCGGACAGGGAGGCTTCTACGAGCAGTACTTC. The encoded protein is CASSLGQGGFYEQYF.

The chain joins TRBV6-6 to TRBJ1-1; D perhaps matches TRBD1 (5 bases). The CDR3 extends over 14 amino acids. V gave up 5 bases and J gave up 2 bases, with 12 bases separating them. CDR1 and CDR2 from the germline V gene are MNHNY and SVGAGI (reference sequence). The CDR3 loop reads CASSILGANTEAFF. CDR3 bases: TGTGCCAGCAGTATCCTCGGGGCAAACACTGAAGCTTTCTTT.

This clone was seen a handful of times. The V call is TRBV4-3, the J call TRBJ2-7; perhaps TRBD2 as D (6 bases). The CDR3 contains 15 residues. Between the trimmed V and J ends, which lost 2 bases and 4 bases, there was a span of 15 bases. Germline loops: CDR1 LGHNA, CDR2 YSLEER. The CDR3 is CASSQYKGLAYEQYF. CDR3 DNA sequence: TGCGCCAGCAGCCAATACAAGGGGCTAGCGTACGAGCAGTACTTC.